This TCR beta chain comes out of a study of blood T cell repertoires in COVID-19 (dated by TCRdb to the early 2020s). As for the study more broadly: Samples from collaborators originated in the United States, Italy and Spain and spanned both the acute and convalescent phases of COVID-19. The prospective study material was composed of cDNA or gDNA derived from T cells, B-cell-depleted T cells, or PBMCs. The dataset comprised deeply sampled blood TCRbeta repertoires from subjects exposed to, actively infected with, or recovered from COVID-19. The repertoires were released in a freely available public database intended as a resource for research on the immune response to SARS-CoV-2. Samples came from the ongoing ImmuneRACE study (first 160 participants) plus 1,254 subjects from 6 global collaborators. Sample metadata almost always included a de-identified subject ID, COVID-19 status, age in years and sex. Where HLA class I and class II types were available, the types were taken from metadata supplied by the sample provider, not from assay-based typing. General conclusions and limits of the study: The quantity of clinical and demographic metadata differed by source and by participant and was supplied without curation.

This clone was observed many times. Its antigen remains undetermined. Base qualities are not at hand, and no much larger clone is one base apart. Counted from cysteine to phenylalanine, this CDR3 has 13 amino acids. This entry keeps only the CDR3 DNA: 39 bases, framed from base 1. From the germline V gene (reference sequence), CDR1 is LNHDA and CDR2 is SQIVND. Cut back by 2 bases and 4 bases, the V and J ends lie 8 bases apart. TCRbeta CDR3 regions were amplified from genomic DNA using the immunoSEQ Assay, a bias-controlled multiplex PCR. In the paper's pipeline: The number of nucleated cells in each sample was estimated from the amplification of reference gene primers within the assay. To quantify the absolute abundance of each unique TCRbeta CDR3 rearrangement, sequence reads were collapsed and filtered. For each sample, productive Simpson clonality was calculated as the square root of Simpson's diversity index across productive rearrangements. TCRdb took this table from immuneACCESS and kept in-frame rearrangements with V and J called. Such tables lack part of the clones; where checked against another copy, unresolved V genes explain under half of the gap, and the rest is unexplained. D and trimming come from the DNA, and the V and J calls and clone size come from that table. The table for this sample lists about 220,000 clones; about four fifths of them were counted only once. The ten largest account for roughly 3.5% of the sample.

Participants in the prospective study were aged roughly 18 to 100 years, lived in some 24 United States geographic areas, and enrolled through a virtual design. In the prospective study, cohorts were assigned on the basis of participant-reported clinical history obtained from a screening survey and a study questionnaire. ImmuneRACE Cohort 3 recovered participants were defined by two consecutive negative NP/OP PCR tests, healthcare professional clearance, or symptom resolution. In the prospective study, whole blood, serum and a nasopharyngeal or oropharyngeal swab were collected from each participant by mobile phlebotomists. Over a 2-month period, participants in the prospective study had the option of providing additional blood draws and questionnaires. Prospective study blood samples were shipped either frozen or at room temperature before DNA extraction.

The TCR was taken from a woman aged 55-75 years who had recovered from COVID-19. Sequenced material: PBMCs or T cells enriched from blood (not recorded which). This chain is built from TRBV19 and TRBJ1-1; the D gene is perhaps TRBD1, on 5 matching bases. The CDR3 region reads CASSISQGTEAFF. In nucleotide form, the sequence is TGTGCCAGTAGTATAAGCCAGGGCACTGAAGCTTTCTTT.